This T cell receptor beta chain was recovered during a study of T cell clusters in autoimmune cytopenias. Study-level results: TRB repertoire shifts in secondary cytopenia and chronic lymphocytic leukemia mostly reflected lymphoma, not autoimmunity.

Germline lookup yields CDR1 LNHDA and CDR2 SQIVND (reference sequence). There are 14 residues in the CDR3. Frequency places this clonotype as medium-sized. The antigen remains unidentified. Multiplex touch-down PCR amplified TRB using TRB-A and TRB-B pools in one tube. TCRdb re-called the multiplex PCR reads and catalogs CDR3 proteins one per entry, DNA excluded. In all, the sample yields under 15,000 distinct CDR3 sequences. About 37,500 genome equivalents of blood DNA were amplified for TRB. These data were also reused for a study on T cell repertoires in aging, cancer and after chemotherapy. As that report states: Untreated cancer patients had significantly lower blood TCR diversity than age-matched healthy donors.

The sample taken for sequencing was peripheral blood. This clonotype was obtained from a human donor in good health. The V call is TRBV19, the J call TRBJ2-7; the TCRdb call, TRBD1, lacks DNA for checking. CDR3 residues: CASNFQGGRYEQYF.